This T cell receptor beta chain was identified during a study of a mutant IDH1 vaccine in newly diagnosed glioma. Study context: Eight vaccinations were given in weeks 1, 3, 5, 7, 11, 15, 19 and 23. Of the patients given treatment, about 62% were male and 37.5% were female, and a mean age of around 38 years was recorded. Study-level points and caveats: The occurrence of vaccine-induced immune responses was seen in around 95% of patients.

Described time point: week 5, during vaccination. One vaccine dose held 300 ug of mutant IDH1 20-mer peptide and came with topical imiquimod. Comments on this clone: Its specificity is unknown.

Only in-frame clones appear in the TCRdb table, and some are missing; sequencing was by immunoSEQ multiplex PCR. The sample includes some 42,000 clones, approximately 83% of them seen just once. The germline V gene has CDR1 LNHDA and CDR2 SQIVND (reference sequence). The CDR3 consists of 15 residues. V lost 7 bases to trimming and J lost 9 bases, with 22 bases between them. This material consisted of PBMCs, taken from a glioma patient whose treatment included an IDH1 peptide vaccine. The TCR was taken from a man in his forties or fifties with glioma. The chain joins TRBV19 to TRBJ2-1; D tentatively fits TRBD1 or TRBD2 (6 bases each). The CDR3 coding sequence is TGTGCCAGTACCTCACAAAGAGGGGGGCACCCTGAGCAGTTCTTC. Encoded protein: CASTSQRGGHPEQFF.